The 17 T cell receptor beta chains listed next were all sequenced from one sample in a study of T cells in localized non-small cell lung cancer. TCRdb's copy holds only in-frame clones and misses some; the assay was immunoSEQ multiplex PCR. The table shows roughly 16,000 clones, with 85% occurring only once. The source material was peripheral blood, sampled before any cancer treatment. The source of these receptors is a male donor at least 60 years old with stage I lung adenocarcinoma.

The chain combines TRBV2 with TRBJ2-5, with 10 bases aligning to TRBD1. This CDR3 has 14 amino acids. J lost 2 bases, V lost 8 bases, and 5 bases had no gene match. The germline V gene has CDR1 SNHLY and CDR2 FYNNEI. The DNA of the CDR3 is TGTGCCAGCCGGGACAGGGGTGGTCAAGAGACCCAGTACTTC. This sequence encodes CASRDRGGQETQYF. Full variable domain (outside the CDR3, taken from reference TRBV2 and TRBJ2-5): EPEVTQTPSHQVTQMGQEVILRCVPISNHLYFYWYRQILGQKVEFLVSFYNNEISEKSEIFDDQFSVERPDGSNFTLKIRSTKLEDSAMYFCASRDRGGQETQYFGPGTRLLVL.

The J gene is TRBJ1-1, the V gene TRBV27; 8 nucleotides align to TRBD1. CDR3 length: 14 amino acids. Germline V gene data show CDR1 as MNHEY and CDR2 as SMNVEV (reference sequence). The V segment lost 4 bases and the J segment 5 bases; nucleotides outside the gene matches: 6. The DNA of the CDR3 is TGTGCCAGCAGTTGGCAGGGGGCACCAACTGAAGCTTTCTTT. This encodes CASSWQGAPTEAFF.

The V gene is TRBV27, the J gene TRBJ1-2; TRBD1 is a possible D gene (6 bases). CDR1 is MNHEY and CDR2 is SMNVEV in the germline V gene (reference sequence). V was trimmed by 2 bases and J by 8 bases, leaving 15 bases between them. This CDR3 is 14 amino acids long. In nucleotides, the CDR3 is TGTGCCAGCAGTTTAACCCCTGGGGGCGGAGGCTACACCTTC. This encodes CASSLTPGGGGYTF.

V and J are TRBV6-6 and TRBJ1-5; D may be TRBD1 (5 bases). Trimming pared 5 bases from V and 4 bases from J, leaving 15 bases between. The germline CDR1 and CDR2 sequences are MNHNY and SVGAGI (reference sequence). The CDR3 has 15 amino acids. The chain's CDR3 is CASSPRSGGNQPQHF. CDR3 in DNA: TGTGCCAGCAGTCCCCGCTCTGGGGGGAATCAGCCCCAGCATTTT.

Relative to its sample, this clone is medium-sized (0.01 to 0.1%). V gene TRBV15 combines with J gene TRBJ2-5; D call uncertain. Trimming took off 1 base at V and 2 bases at J, with 17 bases between the two ends. Per germline, CDR1 LNHNV and CDR2 YYDKDF (reference sequence). This CDR3 has 17 residues. CDR3 sequence: CATSRGGPGPLQETQYF. The CDR3 nucleotides read TGTGCCACCAGCAGAGGTGGACCCGGCCCCTTACAAGAGACCCAGTACTTC.

The V and J genes are TRBV25-1 and TRBJ1-2; 7 bases are shared with TRBD1. CDR3 length equals 15 residues. With V trimmed by 1 base and J by 5 bases, 7 bases remained unmatched. Germline V gene data show CDR1 as MGHDK and CDR2 as SYGVNS. This CDR3 is CASSESWDSPYGYTF. In DNA, the CDR3 is TGTGCCAGCAGTGAATCGTGGGACAGTCCTTATGGCTACACCTTC.

The rearrangement uses TRBV2 and TRBJ1-1; 7 bases are a match to TRBD1. Trimming took 6 bases from V and 6 from J; bases not matched to a gene: 10. The germline V gene has CDR1 SNHLY and CDR2 FYNNEI. The CDR3 is 14 residues long. Here the CDR3 DNA reads TGTGCCAGCAGCCCTCAGGGGGGGAGGGCTGAAGCTTTCTTT. It specifies CASSPQGGRAEAFF.

Only one count was recorded for this clone. The rearrangement uses TRBV7-2 and TRBJ2-3, with unresolved D. CDR3 length: 11 residues. V lost 8 bases, J lost 3 bases, and 6 bases lay in between. Germline V gene sequence: CDR1 SGHTA, CDR2 FQGNSA. The DNA for the CDR3 is TGTGCCAGCGTCAGAACAGATACGCAGTATTTT. Translated, it gives CASVRTDTQYF.

The rearrangement joins TRBV5-1 to TRBJ1-5, with D unclear. Germline values: CDR1 SGHRS, CDR2 YFSETQ. V lost 0 bases, J lost 4 bases, and 8 bases lay in between. The CDR3 extends over 14 amino acids. CDR3 coding DNA: TGCGCCAGCAGCTTGGGGCAGGAGAATCAGCCCCAGCATTTT. Its translation is CASSLGQENQPQHF.

This clone was observed a single time. J is TRBJ1-2 and V is TRBV10-3, with D maybe TRBD1 (5 bases). V lost 8 bases, J lost 3 bases, and 19 bases lay in between. CDR1 and CDR2 (germline): ENHRY, SYGVKD. This CDR3 region has 15 residues. CDR3 amino acids: CAISTVGSGDYGYTF. As DNA, the CDR3 is TGTGCCATCTCTACCGTCGGCTCGGGGGACTATGGCTACACCTTC.

This clone was detected once. The rearrangement uses TRBV7-2 and TRBJ2-7; 9 bases align to TRBD2. The V and J ends lost 4 bases and 2 bases, in that order; junction bases with no gene match: 3. Germline V gives CDR1 SGHTA, CDR2 FQGNSA. The length of the CDR3 is 14 residues. As DNA, the CDR3 is TGTGCCAGCAGCTCGGGACTAGCTACCTACGAGCAGTACTTC. It yields the protein CASSSGLATYEQYF.

This clone has more than one count but fewer than ten. This chain uses TRBV6-5 with TRBJ1-6; the D gene is possibly TRBD1 (5 bases). Germline CDR1 and CDR2: MNHEY and SVGAGI. V dropped 6 bases and J dropped 8 bases, with 14 bases sitting between them. The CDR3 covers 14 residues. CDR3 region: CASRPGREYSPLHF. In DNA form, the CDR3 reads TGTGCCAGCAGACCGGGACGGGAATATTCACCCCTCCACTTT.

The chain links TRBV28 to TRBJ1-5; 7 positions agree with TRBD1. V was clipped by 7 bases and J by 6 bases; unmatched bases: 12. The CDR3 length is 15 residues. Germline V gene lookup returns CDR1 MDHEN and CDR2 SYDVKM. CDR3 sequence reads: CASNSHRQGRQPQHF. The CDR3 DNA is TGTGCCAGCAACTCCCATAGACAGGGCCGTCAGCCCCAGCATTTT.

The CDR3 DNA sequence: TGTGCCAGCAGTGAAATAGAAGGGTCTGGGGCCAACGTCCTGACTTTC. Its protein is CASSEIEGSGANVLTF. This sequence joins TRBV2 and TRBJ2-6, with D unclear. Germline assignment: CDR1 SNHLY and CDR2 FYNNEI. This CDR3 has 16 amino acids. V lost 2 bases, J lost 1 base, and 9 bases lay in between.

The chain recombines TRBV6-5 with TRBJ2-2, with D uncertain. V dropped 2 bases and J dropped 0 bases, with 7 bases sitting between them. CDR3 size: 15 residues. Germline V gene lookup returns CDR1 MNHEY and CDR2 SVGAGI. DNA of the CDR3: TGTGCCAGCAGTTACGCCCAATCGAACACCGGGGAGCTGTTTTTT. Its protein is CASSYAQSNTGELFF.

V is TRBV11-2 and J is TRBJ1-1; no firm D call. Germline values: CDR1 SGHAT, CDR2 FQNNGV. Between the trimmed V and J ends, which lost 3 bases and 2 bases, there was a span of 1 base. This CDR3 contains 11 residues. The CDR3 DNA is TGTGCCAGCAGCTTTAACACTGAAGCTTTCTTT. Residues: CASSFNTEAFF. Full variable domain (remainder filled in from reference TRBV11-2 and TRBJ1-1): EAGVAQSPRYKIIEKRQSVAFWCNPISGHATLYWYQQILGQGPKLLIQFQNNGVVDDSQLPKDRFSAERLKGVDSTLKIQPAKLEDSAVYLCASSFNTEAFFGQGTRLTVV.

This chain joins TRBV7-9 and TRBJ2-5; no reliable D call. V was shortened by 0 bases and J by 9 bases, with 26 bases between the two germline ends. Germline loops: CDR1 SEHNR, CDR2 FQNEAQ (reference sequence). The CDR3 is 18 amino acids. The CDR3 protein is CASSLARRARPVNWSQYF. CDR3 nucleotides: TGTGCCAGCAGCTTAGCGCGAAGGGCAAGGCCGGTAAATTGGTCCCAGTACTTC.